The clone carrying this TCR beta chain ranks as medium-sized. Its antigen is unidentified. CD25-based Treg depletion was applied to purified naive CD4+ T cells. Amplification of TRBV12-4/TRBJ1-2 clonotypes used adaptor-ligated barcode primers. A single record per CDR3 protein comes from TCRdb applying MiXCR to the multiplex PCR reads. The table lists 1,200 to 1,500 distinct CDR3 sequences, approximately 19% of them singletons. Study outcomes and limitations: About an eighth of tumor Treg sequences matched naive CD4+ cells.

V lost 6 bases, J lost 9 bases, and 17 bases lay in between. This CDR3 contains 13 residues. This TCR was sampled from a female donor with breast cancer. Source material: naive CD4+ T cells sorted from blood. Subset given: naive CD4+ T cells, CD4+CD45RA+CD25-. The chain couples TRBV12-3 or TRBV12-4 to TRBJ1-2; D is possibly TRBD1 (6 bases). This CDR3 reads CASRSSGESSYTF. CDR3 sequence (DNA): TGTGCCAGCAGATCCTCAGGGGAGAGTAGCTACACCTTC.